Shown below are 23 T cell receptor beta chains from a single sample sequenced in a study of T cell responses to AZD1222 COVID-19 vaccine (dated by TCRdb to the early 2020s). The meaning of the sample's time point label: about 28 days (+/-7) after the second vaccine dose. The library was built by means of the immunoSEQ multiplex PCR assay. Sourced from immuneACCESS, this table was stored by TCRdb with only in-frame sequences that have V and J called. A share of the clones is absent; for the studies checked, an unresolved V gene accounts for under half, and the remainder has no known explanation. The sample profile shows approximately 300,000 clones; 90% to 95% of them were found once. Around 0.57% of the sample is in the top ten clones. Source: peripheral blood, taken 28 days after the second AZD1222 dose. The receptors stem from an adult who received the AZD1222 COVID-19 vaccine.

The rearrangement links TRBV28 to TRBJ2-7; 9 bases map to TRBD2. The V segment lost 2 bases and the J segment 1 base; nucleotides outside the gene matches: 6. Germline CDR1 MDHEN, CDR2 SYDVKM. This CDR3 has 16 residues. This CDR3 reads CASSLSGRQGSYEQYF. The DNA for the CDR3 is TGTGCCAGCAGTTTAAGCGGGAGGCAGGGGTCCTACGAGCAGTACTTC.

This chain's CDR3 is CASGGWAEAFF. The CDR3 region has the DNA TGTGCCAGCGGGGGCTGGGCTGAAGCTTTCTTT. J is TRBJ1-1 and V is TRBV19; the D gene is possibly TRBD1 (6 bases). The CDR3 consists of 11 residues. Germline-derived CDR1 and CDR2 are LNHDA and SQIVND (reference sequence). The ends were cut back, 9 bases at V and 6 bases at J, with 11 bases in the middle.

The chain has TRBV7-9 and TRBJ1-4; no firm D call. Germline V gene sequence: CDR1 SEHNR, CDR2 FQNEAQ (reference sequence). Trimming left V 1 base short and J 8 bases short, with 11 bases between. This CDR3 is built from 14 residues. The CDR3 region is CASSLGVNREKLFF. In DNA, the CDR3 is TGTGCCAGCAGCTTAGGGGTAAATCGGGAAAAACTGTTTTTT.

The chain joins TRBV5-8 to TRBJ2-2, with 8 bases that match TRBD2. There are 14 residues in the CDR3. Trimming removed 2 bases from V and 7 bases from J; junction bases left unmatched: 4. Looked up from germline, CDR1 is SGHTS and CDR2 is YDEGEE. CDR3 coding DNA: TGTGCCAGCAGCTTTAGCGGGGCAATCGGGGAGCTGTTTTTT. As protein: CASSFSGAIGELFF.

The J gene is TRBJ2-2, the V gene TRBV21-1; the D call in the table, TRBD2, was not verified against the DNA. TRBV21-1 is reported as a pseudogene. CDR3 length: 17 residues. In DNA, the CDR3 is TGTGCCAGCAGTTCCCGAACGGCGGGGCCGAACACCGGGGAGCTGTTTTTT. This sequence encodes CASSSRTAGPNTGELFF.

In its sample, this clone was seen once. CDR3 DNA sequence: TGTGCCAGCAGCTTGGCCGGGACAGTCACCGGGGAGCTGTTTTTT. Protein product: CASSLAGTVTGELFF. J is TRBJ2-2 and V is TRBV5-6; the match to TRBD1 covers 7 bases. Germline CDR1 and CDR2: SGHDT and YYEEEE. This CDR3 has 15 residues. V dropped 0 bases and J dropped 4; count of bases not matched to a gene: 3.

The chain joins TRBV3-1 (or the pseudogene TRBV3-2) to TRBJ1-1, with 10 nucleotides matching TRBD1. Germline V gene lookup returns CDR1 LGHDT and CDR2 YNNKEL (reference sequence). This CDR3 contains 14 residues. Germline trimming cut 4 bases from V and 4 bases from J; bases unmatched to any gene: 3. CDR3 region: CASSRTGGRTEAFF. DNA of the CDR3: TGTGCCAGCAGCCGGACAGGGGGACGCACTGAAGCTTTCTTT.

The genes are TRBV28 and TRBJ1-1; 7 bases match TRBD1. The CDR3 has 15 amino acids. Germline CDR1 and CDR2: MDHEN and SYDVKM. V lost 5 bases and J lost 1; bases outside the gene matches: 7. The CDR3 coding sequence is TGTGCCAGCAGTACCCGACAGGGATGGAACACTGAAGCTTTCTTT. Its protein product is CASSTRQGWNTEAFF. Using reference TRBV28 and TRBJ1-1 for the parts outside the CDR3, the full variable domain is DVKVTQSSRYLVKRTGEKVFLECVQDMDHENMFWYRQDPGLGLRLIYFSYDVKMKEKGDIPEGYSVSREKKERFSLILESASTNQTSMYLCASSTRQGWNTEAFFGQGTRLTVV.

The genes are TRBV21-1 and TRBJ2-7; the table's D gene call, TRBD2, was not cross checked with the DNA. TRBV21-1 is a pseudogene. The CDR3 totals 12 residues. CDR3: CASTAGSYEQYF. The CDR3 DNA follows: TGTGCCAGCACCGCCGGTTCCTACGAGCAGTACTTC.

The CDR3 region has the DNA TGTGCCAGTAGTCCCCGGGGGGACACTGAAGCTTTCTTT. Residues: CASSPRGDTEAFF. The chain joins TRBV19 to TRBJ1-1, with a tentative D call TRBD1 (5 bases). There are 13 residues in the CDR3. V lost 5 bases and J lost 3, with 10 bases in between. Germline lookup yields CDR1 LNHDA and CDR2 SQIVND (reference sequence).

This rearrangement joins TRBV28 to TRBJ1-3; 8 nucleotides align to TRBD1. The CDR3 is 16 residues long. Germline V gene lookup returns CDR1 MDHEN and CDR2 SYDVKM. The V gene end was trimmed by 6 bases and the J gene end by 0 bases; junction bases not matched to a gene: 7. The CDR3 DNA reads TGTGCCAGCAGGGCGACAGGGGCCCACTCTGGAAACACCATATATTTT. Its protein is CASRATGAHSGNTIYF.

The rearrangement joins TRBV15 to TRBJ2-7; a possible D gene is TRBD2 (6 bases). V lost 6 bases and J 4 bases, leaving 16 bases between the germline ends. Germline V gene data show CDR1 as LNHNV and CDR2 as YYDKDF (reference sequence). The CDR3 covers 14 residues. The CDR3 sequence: CATSPRLVGYEQYF. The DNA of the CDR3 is TGTGCCACCAGTCCACGACTAGTGGGGTACGAGCAGTACTTC.

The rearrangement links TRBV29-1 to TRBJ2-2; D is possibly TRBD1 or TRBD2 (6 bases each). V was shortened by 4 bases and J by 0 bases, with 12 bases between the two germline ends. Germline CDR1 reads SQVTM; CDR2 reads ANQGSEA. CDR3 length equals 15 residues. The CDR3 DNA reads TGCAGCGTTGGGGGGGACACCGCGAACACCGGGGAGCTGTTTTTT. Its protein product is CSVGGDTANTGELFF.

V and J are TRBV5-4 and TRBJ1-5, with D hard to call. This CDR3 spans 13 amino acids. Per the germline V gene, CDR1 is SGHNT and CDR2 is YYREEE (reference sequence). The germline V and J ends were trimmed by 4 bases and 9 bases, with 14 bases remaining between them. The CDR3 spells CASSPETDAPQHF. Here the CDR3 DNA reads TGTGCCAGCAGCCCCGAGACGGATGCGCCCCAGCATTTT.

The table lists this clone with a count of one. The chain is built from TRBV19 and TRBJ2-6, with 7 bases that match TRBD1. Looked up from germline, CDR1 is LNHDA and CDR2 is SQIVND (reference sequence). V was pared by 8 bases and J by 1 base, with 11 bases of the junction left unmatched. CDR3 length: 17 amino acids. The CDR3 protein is CASANRGVGSGANVLTF. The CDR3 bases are TGTGCCAGTGCGAACAGGGGCGTCGGATCTGGGGCCAACGTCCTGACTTTC.

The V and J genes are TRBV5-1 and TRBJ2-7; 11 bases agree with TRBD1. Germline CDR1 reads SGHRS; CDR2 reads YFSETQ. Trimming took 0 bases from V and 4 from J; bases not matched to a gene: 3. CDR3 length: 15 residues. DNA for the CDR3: TGCGCCAGCAGCTTGGATTGGGACAGGGGGTACGAGCAGTACTTC. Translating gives CASSLDWDRGYEQYF.

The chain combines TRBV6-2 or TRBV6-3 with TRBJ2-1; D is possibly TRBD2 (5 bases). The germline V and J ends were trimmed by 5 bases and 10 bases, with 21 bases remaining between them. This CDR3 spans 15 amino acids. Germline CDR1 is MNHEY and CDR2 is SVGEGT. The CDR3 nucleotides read TGTGCCAGCAGTACTCTGGCGGGCCGCCGGTGGGAGCAGTTCTTC. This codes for CASSTLAGRRWEQFF.

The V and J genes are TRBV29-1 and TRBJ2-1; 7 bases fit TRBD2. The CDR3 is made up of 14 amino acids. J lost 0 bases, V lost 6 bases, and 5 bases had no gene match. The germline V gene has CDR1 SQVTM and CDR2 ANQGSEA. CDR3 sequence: CSVLGGGSYNEQFF. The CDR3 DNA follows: TGCAGCGTCCTGGGGGGGGGCTCCTACAATGAGCAGTTCTTC.

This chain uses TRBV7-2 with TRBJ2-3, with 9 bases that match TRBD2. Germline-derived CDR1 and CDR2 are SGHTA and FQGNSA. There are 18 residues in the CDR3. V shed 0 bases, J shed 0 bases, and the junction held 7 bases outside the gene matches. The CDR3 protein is CASSLAAGGLTSTDTQYF. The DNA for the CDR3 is TGTGCCAGCAGCTTAGCGGCGGGGGGGCTCACTAGCACAGATACGCAGTATTTT.

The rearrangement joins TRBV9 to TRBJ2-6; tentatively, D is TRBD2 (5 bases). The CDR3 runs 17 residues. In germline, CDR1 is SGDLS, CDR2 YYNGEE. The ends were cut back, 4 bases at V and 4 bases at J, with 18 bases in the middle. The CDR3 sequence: CASSPGPARVGANVLTF. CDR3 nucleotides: TGTGCCAGCAGCCCAGGACCGGCGAGGGTGGGGGCCAACGTCCTGACTTTC.

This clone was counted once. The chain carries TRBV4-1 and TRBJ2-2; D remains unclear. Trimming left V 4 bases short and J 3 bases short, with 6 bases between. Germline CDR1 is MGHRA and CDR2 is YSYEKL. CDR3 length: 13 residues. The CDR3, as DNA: TGCGCCAGCAGCCCCGGGTACACCGGGGAGCTGTTTTTT. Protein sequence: CASSPGYTGELFF.

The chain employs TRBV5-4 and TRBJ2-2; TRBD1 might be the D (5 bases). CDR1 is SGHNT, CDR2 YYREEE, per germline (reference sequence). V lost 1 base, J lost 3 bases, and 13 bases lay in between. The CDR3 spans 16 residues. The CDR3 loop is CASSLLSGQDTGELFF. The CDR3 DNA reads TGTGCCAGCAGCTTGTTATCAGGACAAGACACCGGGGAGCTGTTTTTT.

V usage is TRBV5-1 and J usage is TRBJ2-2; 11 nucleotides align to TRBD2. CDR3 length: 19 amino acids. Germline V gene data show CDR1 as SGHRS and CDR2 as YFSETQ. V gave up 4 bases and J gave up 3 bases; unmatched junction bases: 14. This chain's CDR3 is CASSRSPSGRRYDTGELFF. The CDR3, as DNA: TGCGCCAGCAGCCGGTCCCCTAGCGGGAGGCGATACGACACCGGGGAGCTGTTTTTT.